The next 4 T cell receptor beta chains were all read from a single sample in a study of shared clonotypes between healthy human individuals. Naive CD8 cells comprised CD45RO-negative, CCR7-positively selected cells, excluding terminally differentiated effector memory CD45RA+ cells. Only in-frame clones appear in the TCRdb table, and some are missing; sequencing was by immunoSEQ multiplex PCR. The sample contains some 600,000 clones, about 95% of which appear only once. The sequenced sample was naive CD8+ T cells sorted from blood. All receptors come from a woman aged 25-40 years in good health.

This chain joins TRBV4-1 and TRBJ1-4; D gene unclear. Trimming shortened V by 1 base and J by 0 bases, and 6 bases separated the two germline ends. The CDR3 loop spans 15 amino acids. The germline CDR1 and CDR2 sequences are MGHRA and YSYEKL. Here the CDR3 reads CASSQVDATNEKLFF. In nucleotides, the CDR3 is TGCGCCAGCAGCCAAGTGGACGCAACTAATGAAAAACTGTTTTTT.

The rearrangement joins TRBV6-1 to TRBJ2-1; 11 positions agree with TRBD2. Trimming took 7 bases from V and 7 from J; bases not matched to a gene: 3. CDR3 length: 13 amino acids. Germline CDR1 and CDR2: MNHNS and SASEGT. The CDR3 reads CASTGLAENEQFF. CDR3 coding DNA: TGTGCCAGCACGGGACTAGCGGAGAATGAGCAGTTCTTC.

The V gene is TRBV12-5, the J gene TRBJ1-1; D gene unclear. Germline CDR1 is LGHNT and CDR2 is FRNRAP. The CDR3 contains 14 residues. The V and J ends lost 1 base and 4 bases respectively, with 10 bases between them. In DNA, the CDR3 is TGTGCTAGTGGTTTGGGAGCCAGGAGCACTGAAGCTTTCTTT. It translates to CASGLGARSTEAFF. The complete variable domain, with remaining parts taken from reference TRBV12-5 and TRBJ1-1, reads DARVTQTPRHKVTEMGQEVTMRCQPILGHNTVFWYRQTMMQGLELLAYFRNRAPLDDSGMPKDRFSAEMPDATLATLKIQPSEPRDSAVYFCASGLGARSTEAFFGQGTRLTVV.

The chain employs TRBV27 and TRBJ2-1; 10 bases are shared with TRBD2. This CDR3 has 18 residues. Germline loops: CDR1 MNHEY, CDR2 SMNVEV (reference sequence). V dropped 5 bases and J dropped 10; count of bases not matched to a gene: 20. This CDR3 is CASSPRTSGAPWYVEQFF. CDR3 nucleotide sequence: TGTGCCAGCAGTCCCCGTACTAGCGGGGCCCCCTGGTACGTCGAGCAGTTCTTC.